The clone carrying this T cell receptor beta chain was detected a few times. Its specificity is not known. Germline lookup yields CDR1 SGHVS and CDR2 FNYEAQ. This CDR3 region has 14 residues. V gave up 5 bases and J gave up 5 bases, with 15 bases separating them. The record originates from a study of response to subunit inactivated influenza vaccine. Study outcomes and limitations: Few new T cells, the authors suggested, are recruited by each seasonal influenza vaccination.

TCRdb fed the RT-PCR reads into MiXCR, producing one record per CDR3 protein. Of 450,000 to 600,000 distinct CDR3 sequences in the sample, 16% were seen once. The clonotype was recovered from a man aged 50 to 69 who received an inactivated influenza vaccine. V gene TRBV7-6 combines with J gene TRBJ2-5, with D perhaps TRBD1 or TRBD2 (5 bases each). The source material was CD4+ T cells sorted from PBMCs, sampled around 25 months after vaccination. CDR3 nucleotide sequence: TGTGCCAGCAGCCCCGCAGGCAGGGAGGAGACCCAGTACTTC. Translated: CASSPAGREETQYF.